Following are 19 T cell receptor beta chains from one sample sequenced in a study of CD8 T cells in ankylosing spondylitis. MiXCR, applied by TCRdb to the 5' RACE reads, yields one record per CDR3 protein. The sample lists 200,000 to 300,000 distinct CDR3 sequences, approximately 10% occurring once. The sample was blood, either unsorted or a sorted T cell fraction (not recorded which). These receptors came from a male donor with ankylosing spondylitis or in good health (not recorded which).

The chain carries TRBV5-8 and TRBJ1-2; D uncertain. Germline CDR1 and CDR2: SGHTS and YDEGEE. This CDR3 region has 14 residues. With 6 bases removed from V and 0 bases from J, the gap between germline ends came to 12 bases. CDR3 sequence (DNA): TGTGCCAGCAACTGGGAAGGAACTAACTATGGCTACACCTTC. It is translated as CASNWEGTNYGYTF.

This clonotype was seen many times. The chain joins TRBV3-1 to TRBJ2-1; 7 positions match TRBD2. Germline CDR1 LGHDT, CDR2 YNNKEL (reference sequence). This CDR3 has 16 amino acids. V was pared by 1 base and J by 6 bases, with 9 bases of the junction left unmatched. CDR3 sequence reads: CASSQASGVIRNEQFF. The CDR3 DNA follows: TGTGCCAGCAGCCAAGCAAGCGGGGTAATCCGCAATGAGCAGTTCTTC.

This clonotype was counted many times. The rearrangement links TRBV6-5 to TRBJ1-3; D perhaps matches TRBD1 (5 bases). V lost 2 bases, J lost 1 base, and 6 bases lay in between. CDR3 length: 14 residues. The V gene's germline CDR1 is MNHEY and CDR2 SVGAGI. The CDR3 sequence is CASSYGGSGNTIYF. The CDR3 nucleotides are TGTGCCAGCAGTTACGGGGGTTCTGGAAACACCATATATTTT.

The table lists this clonotype with many counts. V is TRBV21-1 and J is TRBJ2-3; the table assigns TRBD1, which was not confirmed against the DNA. TRBV21-1 is reported as a pseudogene. The CDR3 is 16 amino acids. CDR3 in amino acids: CASSNFSRPHTDTQYF. The CDR3 coding sequence is TGTGCCAGCAGCAATTTCTCGCGGCCCCACACAGATACGCAGTATTTT.

This clonotype was observed at least ten times. The CDR3 bases are TGTGCCAGCAGCCTAGGGTCAGCCCAATATACTTATGGCTACACCTTC. Residues: CASSLGSAQYTYGYTF. This chain uses TRBV12-3 or TRBV12-4 with TRBJ1-2; D unclear. The CDR3 sequence is 16 residues long. The V gene lost 6 bases and the J gene lost 5 bases, with 22 bases spanning the gap.

The sample holds many counts of this clonotype. The chain is built from TRBV14 and TRBJ2-7, with TRBD2 matching 7 bases. CDR3 length: 15 amino acids. Germline values: CDR1 SGHDN, CDR2 FVKESK. Trimming cost V 3 bases and J 3 bases; bases outside gene matches: 8. This chain's CDR3 is CASSHQAGSFYEQYF. As DNA, the CDR3 is TGTGCCAGCAGCCATCAAGCGGGGAGTTTCTACGAGCAGTACTTC.

A remark on this clonotype: Being one base from a much bigger clone, this may be a read error. The chain is built from TRBV6-2 or TRBV6-3 and TRBJ1-1, with a tentative D call TRBD1 (5 bases). The CDR3 spans 13 residues. Germline V CDR1 and CDR2: MNHEY, SVGEGT. The DNA of the CDR3 is TGTGCCGGCAGTAACCGGGACCCCGGATCGGCTTTCTTT. This sequence encodes CAGSNRDPGSAFF.

This clonotype was detected a few times. The rearrangement uses TRBV4-2 and TRBJ2-2, with TRBD1 identical over 8 bases. Germline V gene lookup returns CDR1 LGHNA and CDR2 YNFKEQ. The length of the CDR3 is 16 residues. V lost 4 bases to trimming and J lost 4 bases; unmatched junction nucleotides: 8. The CDR3 nucleotides read TGTGCCAGCAGCCCCCTGCCAGGGGGCGGCACCGGGGAGCTGTTTTTT. Its protein product is CASSPLPGGGTGELFF.

The chain joins TRBV2 to TRBJ2-5; D gene ambiguous. CDR3 length: 15 residues. The V gene lost 4 bases and the J gene lost 2 bases, with 14 bases spanning the gap. Germline CDR1 is SNHLY and CDR2 is FYNNEI. The CDR3 DNA is TGTGCCAGCAGTGTCATGGGAACCCAGCAAGAGACCCAGTACTTC. Its protein product is CASSVMGTQQETQYF. The variable domain in full, with the rest retrieved from reference TRBV2 and TRBJ2-5, is EPEVTQTPSHQVTQMGQEVILRCVPISNHLYFYWYRQILGQKVEFLVSFYNNEISEKSEIFDDQFSVERPDGSNFTLKIRSTKLEDSAMYFCASSVMGTQQETQYFGPGTRLLVL.

This clonotype was counted many times. The CDR3 is CASSLDSHTGYTF. CDR3 in DNA: TGTGCCAGCAGCCTCGACAGCCATACTGGCTACACCTTC. The chain couples TRBV3-1 to TRBJ1-2; D might be TRBD1 (5 bases). V lost 4 bases and J 7 bases, leaving 13 bases between the germline ends. The CDR3 sequence is 13 residues long. Germline V lookup: CDR1 LGHDT, CDR2 YNNKEL (reference sequence). Supplemented by reference TRBV3-1 and TRBJ1-2, the full variable domain reads DTAVSQTPKYLVTQMGNDKSIKCEQNLGHDTMYWYKQDSKKFLKIMFSYNNKELIINETVPNRFSPKSPDKAHLNLHINSLELGDSAVYFCASSLDSHTGYTFGSGTRLTVV.

This clonotype appeared many times. Compared with germline, one end of the junction differs, possibly owing to a read error. The chain couples TRBV7-2 to TRBJ1-2; weak D call: TRBD1 (6 bases). The germline CDR1 and CDR2 sequences are SGHTA and FQGNSA. This CDR3 has 14 residues. CDR3 sequence (DNA): TGTGCCAGCACCTTACGGACGGGGGGCAATGGCTACACCTTC. Residues: CASTLRTGGNGYTF.

In this sample, this clonotype turned up many times. This chain connects TRBV10-3 to TRBJ2-7, with D possibly being TRBD1 (6 bases). The CDR3 is 14 amino acids. Germline V gene data show CDR1 as ENHRY and CDR2 as SYGVKD. The V end lost 3 bases, the J end lost 0 bases, and 9 bases lay between the germline ends. This CDR3 reads CAISERDTSYEQYF. The CDR3, as DNA: TGTGCCATCAGTGAAAGGGACACCTCCTACGAGCAGTACTTC.

The V gene is TRBV10-3, the J gene TRBJ2-1, with D unresolved. V was trimmed by 3 bases and J by 1 base, leaving 10 bases between them. There are 15 residues in the CDR3. Germline V gene lookup returns CDR1 ENHRY and CDR2 SYGVKD. The CDR3 spells CAISDRPPSYNEQFF. In DNA, the CDR3 is TGTGCCATCAGTGATCGCCCACCATCCTACAATGAGCAGTTCTTC.

In this sample, this clonotype turned up many times. The chain carries TRBV5-1 and TRBJ2-7; D is possibly TRBD1 (5 bases). Germline CDR1 reads SGHRS; CDR2 reads YFSETQ. Trimming stripped 0 bases from V and 7 bases from J, with 11 bases between. The CDR3 spans 13 residues. The CDR3, as DNA: TGCGCCAGCAGCTTGGAATCAAACAGGGAGCAGTACTTC. The encoded protein is CASSLESNREQYF.

This clonotype was seen repeatedly, ten times or more. The rearrangement joins TRBV29-1 to TRBJ1-5; 10 nucleotides line up with TRBD1. Germline values: CDR1 SQVTM, CDR2 ANQGSEA. Unmatched junction bases numbered 6, after V lost 0 bases and J lost 7 bases. The length of the CDR3 is 15 residues. DNA of the CDR3: TGCAGCGTTGAAGATTCGACAGGGGGCGGACAGCCCCAGCATTTT. Its translation is CSVEDSTGGGQPQHF.

The chain carries TRBV6-1 and TRBJ2-7; the D gene is possibly TRBD1 (7 bases). The length of the CDR3 is 14 residues. Germline loops: CDR1 MNHNS, CDR2 SASEGT. The germline V and J ends were trimmed by 7 bases and 2 bases, with 15 bases remaining between them. The CDR3 protein is CASTPGGQPYEQYF. DNA of the CDR3: TGTGCCAGCACCCCCGGGGGACAGCCCTACGAGCAGTACTTC.

This clonotype came up many times. The chain has TRBV29-1 and TRBJ2-2, with D perhaps TRBD2 (5 bases). CDR3 length: 11 amino acids. Germline CDR1 and CDR2: SQVTM and ANQGSEA. Trimming took off 4 bases at V and 7 bases at J, with 7 bases between the two ends. In DNA, the CDR3 is TGCAGCGTTGGAGGGATCGGGGAGCTGTTTTTT. Its translation is CSVGGIGELFF.

For this clonotype: This may be a read error: a much more frequent sequence differs by one nucleotide. V gene TRBV10-1 combines with J gene TRBJ2-7; D perhaps matches TRBD1 (6 bases). There are 16 residues in the CDR3. The V and J ends lost 0 bases and 3 bases respectively, with 15 bases between them. Germline V CDR1 and CDR2: WNHNN, SYGVQD (reference sequence). The CDR3 loop reads CASSESQGSLYYEQYF. CDR3 in DNA: TGCGCCAGCAGTGAGTCGCAGGGGAGCCTCTACTACGAGCAGTACTTC.

This clonotype has a handful of counts. The CDR3 DNA sequence: TGTGCCAGCAGCACAACCACAGGGGGCCTTGAGCAGTTCTTC. It yields the protein CASSTTTGGLEQFF. The V and J genes are TRBV11-1 and TRBJ2-1, with TRBD1 identical over 9 bases. Germline lookup yields CDR1 SGHAT and CDR2 FQDESV (reference sequence). The CDR3 contains 14 residues. Trimming at V came to 5 bases and at J to 9 bases, leaving 8 bases not matched to a gene.